Presented here are 8 T cell receptor beta chains from one specimen sequenced in a study of cytomegalovirus exposure and HLA in healthy donors. Amplification used 60 Vbeta primers and 13 Jbeta primers. TCRdb's table, derived via immunoSEQ multiplex PCR, lists solely in-frame clones and lacks some. This sample has 95,000 to 150,000 clones, with over 70% found just once. Sequenced sample: PBMCs. Every receptor here comes from a woman aged 50 to 60 in good health and CMV-seronegative.

This rearrangement joins TRBV21-1 to TRBJ2-1; the table's D call, TRBD2, has no DNA check behind it. TRBV21-1 is recorded as a pseudogene. CDR3 length: 18 residues. This CDR3 is CASSKVLALSGRANEQFF. The CDR3 DNA sequence: TGTGCCAGCAGCAAAGTACTGGCTTTAAGCGGGAGGGCTAATGAGCAGTTCTTC.

In this sample, this clone turned up once. V is TRBV9 and J is TRBJ2-7; D not resolved. This CDR3 spans 15 amino acids. Germline V CDR1 and CDR2: SGDLS, YYNGEE. Trimming cost V 6 bases and J 4 bases, with 20 bases left between them. CDR3 nucleotide sequence: TGTGCCAGCACCGGTGAGAGCCCGAGCCCTTACGAGCAGTACTTC. Protein product: CASTGESPSPYEQYF.

This sequence joins TRBV7-8 and TRBJ2-7; 9 nucleotides align to TRBD1. Trimming removed 6 bases from V and 3 bases from J; junction bases left unmatched: 9. Germline V gives CDR1 SGHVS, CDR2 FQNEAQ. The CDR3 is 15 amino acids. The CDR3 DNA reads as TGTGCCAGCAGAATCGGGACAGGGAAAATCTACGAGCAGTACTTC. Amino acid sequence: CASRIGTGKIYEQYF.

The chain couples TRBV28 to TRBJ1-2, with 7 bases aligning to TRBD1. The CDR3 consists of 14 residues. The germline gives CDR1 MDHEN, CDR2 SYDVKM. V was clipped by 4 bases and J by 4 bases; unmatched bases: 6. The chain's CDR3 is CASSSRRGSYGYTF. The CDR3 nucleotides read TGTGCCAGCAGTTCACGCAGGGGGAGCTATGGCTACACCTTC.

This clone occurred a few times. The chain employs TRBV4-3 and TRBJ2-1; 11 bases match TRBD1. The V gene end was trimmed by 2 bases and the J gene end by 8 bases; junction bases not matched to a gene: 5. There are 15 residues in the CDR3. Per germline, CDR1 LGHNA and CDR2 YSLEER. The CDR3 loop is CASSQSLGQGDEQFF. The CDR3 DNA follows: TGCGCCAGCAGCCAAAGTCTGGGACAGGGGGATGAGCAGTTCTTC.

This clone came up a few times. The rearrangement links TRBV29-1 to TRBJ2-1; 12 nucleotides align to TRBD2. V lost 7 bases and J lost 0; bases outside the gene matches: 10. The CDR3 is made up of 17 amino acids. Germline assignment: CDR1 SQVTM and CDR2 ANQGSEA. CDR3: CSAPGTSGWYSYNEQFF. CDR3 coding DNA: TGCAGCGCCCCCGGGACTAGCGGGTGGTACTCCTACAATGAGCAGTTCTTC.

The rearrangement uses TRBV19 and TRBJ1-5; 11 nucleotides match TRBD1. Germline CDR1 reads LNHDA; CDR2 reads SQIVND (reference sequence). The CDR3 is 17 amino acids. The junction had 14 bases not matched to a gene; V was cut back by 4 bases and J by 9 bases. The CDR3 region has the DNA TGTGCCAGTAGTAGCGCACGGACAGGGGGCCCTCAGAGGCCCCAGCATTTT. It translates to CASSSARTGGPQRPQHF.

The rearrangement links TRBV28 to TRBJ1-5, with TRBD1 matching 11 bases. The CDR3 consists of 19 residues. Trimming at V came to 1 base and at J to 1 base, leaving 9 bases not matched to a gene. Germline assignment: CDR1 MDHEN and CDR2 SYDVKM. The CDR3 loop is CASSLFRTGGDWSNQPQHF. In DNA form, the CDR3 reads TGTGCCAGCAGTTTATTTCGGACAGGGGGCGATTGGAGCAATCAGCCCCAGCATTTT.